This record looks at one T cell receptor (beta chain) sequence and its context. Its antigen is still unknown. Germline V gene lookup returns CDR1 SGHTA and CDR2 FQGNSA. This CDR3 region has 14 residues. V dropped 5 bases and J dropped 8 bases, with 15 bases sitting between them. The PCR had 60 Vbeta and 13 Jbeta primers. The protocol was immunoSEQ multiplex PCR, while the TCRdb copy is restricted to in-frame clones and leaves out a portion. Found here are about 140,000 clones, approximately 80% of them singletons; the top ten hold about 2.2%. The data are from a study of cytomegalovirus exposure and HLA in healthy donors. Study-wide results and caveats: Later analysis reportedly placed an Asian-associated ancestry cluster below the roughly 640-donor mean in N-insertions.

The chain couples TRBV7-2 to TRBJ1-4; D unclear. The sequence derives from a woman aged 18-35 years in good health and CMV-seropositive. Sequencing was performed on PBMCs. CDR3 loop: CASSRTLAGEKLFF. CDR3 sequence (DNA): TGTGCCAGCAGCCGTACTTTGGCGGGGGAAAAACTGTTTTTT. Looking up the rest from reference TRBV7-2 and TRBJ1-4 gives the full variable domain: GAGVSQSPSNKVTEKGKDVELRCDPISGHTALYWYRQSLGQGLEFLIYFQGNSAPDKSGLPSDRFSAERTGGSVSTLTIQRTQQEDSAVYLCASSRTLAGEKLFFGSGTQLSVL.